This TCR beta chain is drawn from a study of shared T cell receptors in the human thymus (dated by TCRdb to 2020 to 2023). Background for the entire study: The study examined how self-reactive, shared T-cell receptor alpha chains are generated in the human thymus.

The library was generated by the immunoSEQ multiplex PCR assay. The immuneACCESS repertoire file appears here via TCRdb, limited to in-frame rearrangements. These files lack a portion of the clones; in checked studies, under half of the deficit traces to unresolved V genes, and the cause of the others is not known. The sample table contains 450,000 to 650,000 clones; only one count was recorded for approximately 80% of them. About 0.014% of the sample is taken by the ten largest. This clone came up a few times. No antigen is known for it. No base quality values were provided; no much bigger clone lies one nucleotide off. Including cysteine and phenylalanine, the CDR3 has 16 amino acids. The only DNA kept is the CDR3, 48 bases in frame from the first base. The junction shows trimming of 0 bases on V and 2 bases on J, and the gene matches do not reach 6 bases of it. The germline V gene (reference sequence) provides CDR1 SGHNT and CDR2 YYREEE.

The data were also submitted as part of a second study, on human thymus T cells. The second source states: Immunologically healthy infants undergoing open corrective cardiac surgery for congenital heart defects in Finland were used as donors. Thymus tissue was obtained as surgical resects removed during corrective cardiac surgery. V and J gene segment usage appeared biased in both thymic and peripheral blood repertoires. Highly overlapping thymic TCR repertoires among unrelated individuals were reported in the related research. The study described the TCR alpha and beta repertoires in roughly 8 infant thymus samples and a few matching peripheral blood samples. Donor ages ranged from about 6 to 244 days, and the cohort comprised about 6 male and a couple of female infants. Thymocytes were freed from the tissue by mechanical means and kept at -70 degrees C as pellets of roughly 8.5-31 million cells. Genomic DNA was extracted from frozen cell pellets with a QIAsymphony instrument. The immunoSEQ multiplex PCR assay was used to amplify the TCRB and TCRAD loci from a standardized quantity of quality-controlled genomic DNA. The amplicons spanned the V(D)J region and were long enough to cover the CDR3 and allow V and J genes to be identified. Through the commercial immunoSEQ service, the amplicons were sequenced on an Illumina platform. Primer bias and sequencing errors were corrected as previously described, and TCRAD and TCRB were defined on the basis of the IMGT database. The repertoires were analysed using immunoSEQ Analyzer 3.0 and VDJTools for basic statistics, V/J segment usage, diversity estimates, rarefaction and pairwise overlap. To estimate diversity, the Chao1, ChaoE, Efron-Thisted, Shannon and inverse Simpson indices were applied, and diversity was also estimated on datasets down-sampled to the smallest sample. For repertoire overlap, CDR3 nucleotide sequence, V gene and J gene had to match strictly, and clustering was done by Jaccard-based multidimensional scaling. On average, roughly 800,000 unique TCRB clonotypes were obtained from thymus samples, compared with roughly 84,000 from blood samples.

This clonotype was obtained from a boy younger than two with a congenital heart defect. Donor details come from another sample of the same person, matched by shared clones. The rearranged chain carries TRBV5-4 and TRBJ2-7, and TRBD2 matches 9 of the central bases. Material for sequencing was thymocytes. The sequence in DNA is TGTGCCAGCAGCTTGGGTGCGGGCGGGAGGGCCTACGAGCAGTACTTC. Translation gives CASSLGAGGRAYEQYF. Supplemented by the reference TRBV5-4 and TRBJ2-7 proteins around the CDR3, the complete variable domain is ETGVTQSPTHLIKTRGQQVTLRCSSQSGHNTVSWYQQALGQGPQFIFQYYREEENGRGNFPPRFSGLQFPNYSSELNVNALELDDSALYLCASSLGAGGRAYEQYFGPGTRLTVT.